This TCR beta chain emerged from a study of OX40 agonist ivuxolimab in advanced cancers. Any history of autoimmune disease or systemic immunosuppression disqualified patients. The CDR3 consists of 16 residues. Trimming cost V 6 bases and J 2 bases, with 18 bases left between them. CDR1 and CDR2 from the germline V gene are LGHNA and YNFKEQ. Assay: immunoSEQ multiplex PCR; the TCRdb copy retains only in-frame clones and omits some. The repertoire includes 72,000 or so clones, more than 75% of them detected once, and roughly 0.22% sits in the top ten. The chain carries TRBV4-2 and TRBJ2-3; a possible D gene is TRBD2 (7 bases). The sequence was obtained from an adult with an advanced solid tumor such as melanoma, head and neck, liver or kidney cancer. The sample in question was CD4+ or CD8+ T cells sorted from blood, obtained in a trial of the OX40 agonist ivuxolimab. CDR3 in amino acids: CASSLGGGSNTDTQYF. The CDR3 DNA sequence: TGTGCCAGCAGTCTCGGGGGCGGGAGTAACACAGATACGCAGTATTTT.